This T cell receptor (beta chain) stems from a study of spatial heterogeneity in lung cancer. The study, taken as a whole, reports: Counts of expanded intratumoral alpha and beta TCRs tracked tumor mutation counts.

V trimming: 0 bases; J trimming: 5 bases; junction bases outside the gene matches: 4. Germline CDR1 is MNHNS and CDR2 is SASEGT. The CDR3 loop spans 16 amino acids. This clonotype was recorded many times. Its specificity is unknown. TCRdb re-called the 5' RACE reads with MiXCR, one entry per CDR3 protein. The data show several thousand distinct CDR3 sequences, with less than 10% seen just once and approximately 9% held by the top ten. The time point denotes: sample taken at primary tumor resection. The TCR was taken from a male donor with early-stage non-small cell lung cancer. The chain combines TRBV6-1 with TRBJ2-3, with 11 bases matching TRBD2. The sequencing here drew on lung tumor tissue, taken at surgery. CDR3 coding DNA: TGTGCCAGCAGTGAAGCGCCTAGCGGGAGGCAAGATACGCAGTATTTT. This encodes CASSEAPSGRQDTQYF.